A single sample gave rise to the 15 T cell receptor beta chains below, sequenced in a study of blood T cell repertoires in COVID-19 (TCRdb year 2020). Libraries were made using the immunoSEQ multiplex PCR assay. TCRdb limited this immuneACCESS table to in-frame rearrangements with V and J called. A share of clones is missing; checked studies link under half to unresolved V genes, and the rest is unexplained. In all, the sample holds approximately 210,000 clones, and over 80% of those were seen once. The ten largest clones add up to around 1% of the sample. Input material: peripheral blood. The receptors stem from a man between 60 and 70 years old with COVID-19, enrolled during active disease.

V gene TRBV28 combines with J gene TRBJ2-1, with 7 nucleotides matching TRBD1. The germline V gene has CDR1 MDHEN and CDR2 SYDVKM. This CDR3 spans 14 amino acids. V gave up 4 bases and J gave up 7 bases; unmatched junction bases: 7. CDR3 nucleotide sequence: TGTGCCAGCAGTTGGCAACAGGGGAAAAATGAGCAGTTCTTC. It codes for CASSWQQGKNEQFF.

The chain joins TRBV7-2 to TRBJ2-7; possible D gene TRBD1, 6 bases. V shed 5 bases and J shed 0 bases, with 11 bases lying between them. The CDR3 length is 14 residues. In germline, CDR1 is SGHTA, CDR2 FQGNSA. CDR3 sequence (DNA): TGTGCCAGCAGCACCCGGGACAACTCCTACGAGCAGTACTTC. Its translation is CASSTRDNSYEQYF.

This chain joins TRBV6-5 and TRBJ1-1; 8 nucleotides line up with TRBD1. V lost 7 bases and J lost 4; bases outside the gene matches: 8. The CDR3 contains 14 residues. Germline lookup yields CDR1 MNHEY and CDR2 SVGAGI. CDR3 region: CASNSGGMVTEAFF. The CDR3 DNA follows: TGTGCCAGCAACTCAGGGGGCATGGTCACTGAAGCTTTCTTT.

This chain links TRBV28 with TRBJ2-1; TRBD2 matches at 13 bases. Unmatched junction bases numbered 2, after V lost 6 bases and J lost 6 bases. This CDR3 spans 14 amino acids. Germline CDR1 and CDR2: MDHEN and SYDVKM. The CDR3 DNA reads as TGTGCCAGCAGAACTAGCGGGAGGGCCAATGAGCAGTTCTTC. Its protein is CASRTSGRANEQFF.

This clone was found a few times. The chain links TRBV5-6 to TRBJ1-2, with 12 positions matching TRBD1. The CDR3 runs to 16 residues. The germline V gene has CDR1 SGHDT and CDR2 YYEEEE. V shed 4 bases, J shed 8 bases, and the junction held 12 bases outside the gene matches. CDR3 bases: TGTGCCAGCAGCCAGGAAGGGACAGGGGGCTCACGGGGCTACACCTTC. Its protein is CASSQEGTGGSRGYTF.

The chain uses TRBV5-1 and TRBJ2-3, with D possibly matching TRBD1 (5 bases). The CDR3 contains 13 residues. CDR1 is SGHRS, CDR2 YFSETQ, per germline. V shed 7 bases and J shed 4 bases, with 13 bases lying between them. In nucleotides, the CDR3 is TGCGCCAGCGGACAATCTGGGGCAGATACGCAGTATTTT. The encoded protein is CASGQSGADTQYF.

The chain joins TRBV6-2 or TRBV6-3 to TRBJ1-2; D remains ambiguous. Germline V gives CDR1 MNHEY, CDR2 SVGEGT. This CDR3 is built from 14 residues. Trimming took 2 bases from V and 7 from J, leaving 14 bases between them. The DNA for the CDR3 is TGTGCCAGCAGTTACAGCGCCTCTAGTTTTGGCTACACCTTC. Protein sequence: CASSYSASSFGYTF.

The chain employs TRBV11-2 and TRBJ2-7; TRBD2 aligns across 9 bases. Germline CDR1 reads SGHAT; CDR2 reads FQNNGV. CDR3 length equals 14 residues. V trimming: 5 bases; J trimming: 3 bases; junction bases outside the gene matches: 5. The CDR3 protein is CASSLSSGIYEQYF. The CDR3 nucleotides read TGTGCCAGCAGCCTGTCTAGCGGGATCTACGAGCAGTACTTC.

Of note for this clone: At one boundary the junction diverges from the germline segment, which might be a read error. CDR3 loop: CASSQDARTGVVF. The CDR3 DNA sequence: TGCGCCAGCAGCCAAGATGCGCGGACAGGGGTTGTTTTC. The chain joins TRBV4-1 to TRBJ2-7, with 9 bases fitting TRBD1. The germline gives CDR1 MGHRA, CDR2 YSYEKL. This CDR3 has 13 amino acids.

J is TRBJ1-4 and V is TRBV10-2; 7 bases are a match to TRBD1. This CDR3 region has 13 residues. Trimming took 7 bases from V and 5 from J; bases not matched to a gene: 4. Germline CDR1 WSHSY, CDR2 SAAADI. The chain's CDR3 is CASTGGLNEKLFF. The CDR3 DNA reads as TGCGCCAGCACAGGGGGTTTAAATGAAAAACTGTTTTTT.

The CDR3 spells CASSLPQDRGGYTF. The CDR3 DNA follows: TGTGCCAGCAGTTTACCCCAGGACAGGGGAGGCTACACCTTC. V usage is TRBV28 and J usage is TRBJ1-2, with 9 positions matching TRBD1. Losses at the gene ends were 2 bases for V and 8 bases for J; bases not matched to a gene: 6. The germline V gene has CDR1 MDHEN and CDR2 SYDVKM. The CDR3 sequence is 14 residues long.

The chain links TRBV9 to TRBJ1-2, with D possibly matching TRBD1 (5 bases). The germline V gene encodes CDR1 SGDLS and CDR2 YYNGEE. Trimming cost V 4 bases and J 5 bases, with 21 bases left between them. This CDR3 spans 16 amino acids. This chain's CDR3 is CASSLTARESLYGYTF. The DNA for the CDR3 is TGTGCCAGCAGCCTCACCGCCAGGGAATCCCTTTATGGCTACACCTTC.

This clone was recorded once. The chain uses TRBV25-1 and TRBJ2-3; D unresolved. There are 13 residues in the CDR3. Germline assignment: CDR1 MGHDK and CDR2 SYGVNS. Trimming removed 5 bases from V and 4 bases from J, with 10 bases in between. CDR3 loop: CASSIQTADTQYF. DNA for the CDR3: TGTGCCAGCAGTATACAGACCGCAGATACGCAGTATTTT.

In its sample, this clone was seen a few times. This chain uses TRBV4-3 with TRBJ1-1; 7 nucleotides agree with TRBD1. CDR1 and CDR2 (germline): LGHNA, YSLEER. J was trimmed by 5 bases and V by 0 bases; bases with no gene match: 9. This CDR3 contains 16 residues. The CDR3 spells CASSQELTGRGTEAFF. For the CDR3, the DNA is TGCGCCAGCAGCCAAGAGCTGACAGGGCGAGGAACTGAAGCTTTCTTT.

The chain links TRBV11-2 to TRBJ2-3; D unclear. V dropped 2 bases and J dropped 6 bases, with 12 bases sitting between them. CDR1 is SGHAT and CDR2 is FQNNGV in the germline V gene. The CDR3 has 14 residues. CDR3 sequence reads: CASSLRIIEDTQYF. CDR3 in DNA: TGTGCCAGCAGCTTACGAATTATTGAGGATACGCAGTATTTT. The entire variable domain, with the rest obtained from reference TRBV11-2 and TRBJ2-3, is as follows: EAGVAQSPRYKIIEKRQSVAFWCNPISGHATLYWYQQILGQGPKLLIQFQNNGVVDDSQLPKDRFSAERLKGVDSTLKIQPAKLEDSAVYLCASSLRIIEDTQYFGPGTRLTVL.